Listed below are T cell receptor beta chains from one sample, sequenced in a study of cytomegalovirus exposure and HLA in healthy donors. Profiling relied on immunoSEQ multiplex PCR, and the TCRdb table lists in-frame clones only, not all of them. The table has roughly 200,000 clones, under 85% seen once. Specimen: PBMCs. These receptors were taken from a man aged 45-60 years in good health and CMV-seronegative. Both conserved end residues are part of each CDR3. D genes are given only for firm matches. Size values are once, few and many counts, or a class for expanded clones, and some rows have none.

d_call: TRBD2
v_call: TRBV4-1
clone_size: few
cdr3_aa: CASSPIPGLAGASSYEQYF

d_call: NA
v_call: TRBV6-6
clone_size: NA
cdr3_aa: CASSRALYEQYF

d_call: TRBD1
v_call: TRBV9
clone_size: NA
cdr3_aa: CASSVVQGAGEQFF

d_call: NA
v_call: TRBV19
clone_size: NA
cdr3_aa: CASSIAGTLGGFYSNQPQHF

d_call: NA
v_call: TRBV9
clone_size: few
cdr3_aa: CASSLGGGRADTQYF

d_call: NA
v_call: TRBV7-6
clone_size: NA
cdr3_aa: CAGGSLNTEAFF

d_call: NA
v_call: TRBV19
clone_size: NA
cdr3_aa: CASIQGIGSGANVLTF

d_call: TRBD1
v_call: TRBV12-5
clone_size: NA
cdr3_aa: CASGPGQGYSNQPQHF

d_call: TRBD1
v_call: TRBV18
clone_size: NA
cdr3_aa: CASSSLAGQGKGNQPQHF

d_call: NA
v_call: TRBV7-9
clone_size: NA
cdr3_aa: CASSRGAGPETQYF

d_call: TRBD1
v_call: TRBV7-9
clone_size: NA
cdr3_aa: CASSLDKGQGKSPLHF

d_call: NA
v_call: TRBV7-9
clone_size: few
cdr3_aa: CASSLAQGRAGNTIYF

d_call: NA
v_call: TRBV30
clone_size: NA
cdr3_aa: CAWSVPGQIAKNIQYF

d_call: NA
v_call: TRBV27
clone_size: few
cdr3_aa: CASSSSWGDLGGQYF

d_call: TRBD1
v_call: TRBV29-1
clone_size: many
cdr3_aa: CSGRTGAATEAFF

d_call: TRBD1
v_call: TRBV5-1
clone_size: NA
cdr3_aa: CASSTGQALVTEAFF

d_call: NA
v_call: TRBV7-3
clone_size: NA
cdr3_aa: CASSLNGGITDTQYF

d_call: NA
v_call: TRBV2
clone_size: NA
cdr3_aa: CASSDGRLNSPLHF

d_call: TRBD1
v_call: TRBV28
clone_size: NA
cdr3_aa: CASSYRTGGSGASYEQYF

d_call: TRBD1
v_call: TRBV28
clone_size: once
cdr3_aa: CASRPPTGTGGAKTQYF

d_call: NA
v_call: TRBV11-2
clone_size: NA
cdr3_aa: CASSPRSQDQETQYF

d_call: NA
v_call: TRBV10-1
clone_size: once
cdr3_aa: CASSEPGLRKGYNEQFF

d_call: TRBD1
v_call: TRBV29-1
clone_size: NA
cdr3_aa: CSSDRGTDTQYF

d_call: TRBD1
v_call: TRBV6-5
clone_size: NA
cdr3_aa: CASIPGQGRAYTF

d_call: TRBD1
v_call: TRBV29-1
clone_size: NA
cdr3_aa: CSVESPTRGLGEQYF

d_call: TRBD2
v_call: TRBV7-9
clone_size: NA
cdr3_aa: CASSGLAALSYEQYF

d_call: NA
v_call: TRBV19
clone_size: NA
cdr3_aa: CASKTTGSAYEQYF

d_call: TRBD1
v_call: TRBV9
clone_size: NA
cdr3_aa: CASSVGGTGYYEQYF

d_call: TRBD1
v_call: TRBV2
clone_size: NA
cdr3_aa: CASAYPGQGALTEAFF

d_call: TRBD2
v_call: TRBV4-3
clone_size: NA
cdr3_aa: CASSQGLAGLSYEQYF

d_call: NA
v_call: TRBV10-1
clone_size: NA
cdr3_aa: CASSEGFGGQETQYF

d_call: TRBD2
v_call: TRBV19
clone_size: NA
cdr3_aa: CASSMGLVREQFF

d_call: NA
v_call: TRBV5-1
clone_size: NA
cdr3_aa: CASREGPNTEAFF

d_call: NA
v_call: TRBV7-6
clone_size: NA
cdr3_aa: CASIQRAGAEAFF

d_call: NA
v_call: TRBV28
clone_size: NA
cdr3_aa: CATYPPRGSTGELFF

d_call: NA
v_call: TRBV7-2
clone_size: once
cdr3_aa: CASSLTGNTEAFF

d_call: NA
v_call: TRBV27
clone_size: NA
cdr3_aa: CASSLFGSNYGYTF

d_call: NA
v_call: TRBV2
clone_size: NA
cdr3_aa: CASESSAESYTF

d_call: NA
v_call: TRBV7-9
clone_size: NA
cdr3_aa: CASSLSDGRSSYGYTF

d_call: TRBD2
v_call: TRBV5-4
clone_size: NA
cdr3_aa: CASSLGVGGGNIQYF

d_call: TRBD2
v_call: TRBV9
clone_size: NA
cdr3_aa: CASSGTGELAGFETQYF

d_call: NA
v_call: TRBV5-1
clone_size: NA
cdr3_aa: CASSFGVGGNQPQHF

d_call: TRBD1
v_call: TRBV27
clone_size: NA
cdr3_aa: CASSFLGTGGGEQYF

d_call: NA
v_call: TRBV9
clone_size: NA
cdr3_aa: CASSVEGVRDTQYF

d_call: NA
v_call: TRBV6-5
clone_size: NA
cdr3_aa: CASRRVLKETQYF

d_call: NA
v_call: TRBV27
clone_size: few
cdr3_aa: CASRFRGKGNTEAFF

d_call: TRBD2
v_call: TRBV4-2
clone_size: once
cdr3_aa: CASSQETSGRISTQYF

d_call: TRBD1
v_call: TRBV29-1
clone_size: NA
cdr3_aa: CSAVDRGRGYTF